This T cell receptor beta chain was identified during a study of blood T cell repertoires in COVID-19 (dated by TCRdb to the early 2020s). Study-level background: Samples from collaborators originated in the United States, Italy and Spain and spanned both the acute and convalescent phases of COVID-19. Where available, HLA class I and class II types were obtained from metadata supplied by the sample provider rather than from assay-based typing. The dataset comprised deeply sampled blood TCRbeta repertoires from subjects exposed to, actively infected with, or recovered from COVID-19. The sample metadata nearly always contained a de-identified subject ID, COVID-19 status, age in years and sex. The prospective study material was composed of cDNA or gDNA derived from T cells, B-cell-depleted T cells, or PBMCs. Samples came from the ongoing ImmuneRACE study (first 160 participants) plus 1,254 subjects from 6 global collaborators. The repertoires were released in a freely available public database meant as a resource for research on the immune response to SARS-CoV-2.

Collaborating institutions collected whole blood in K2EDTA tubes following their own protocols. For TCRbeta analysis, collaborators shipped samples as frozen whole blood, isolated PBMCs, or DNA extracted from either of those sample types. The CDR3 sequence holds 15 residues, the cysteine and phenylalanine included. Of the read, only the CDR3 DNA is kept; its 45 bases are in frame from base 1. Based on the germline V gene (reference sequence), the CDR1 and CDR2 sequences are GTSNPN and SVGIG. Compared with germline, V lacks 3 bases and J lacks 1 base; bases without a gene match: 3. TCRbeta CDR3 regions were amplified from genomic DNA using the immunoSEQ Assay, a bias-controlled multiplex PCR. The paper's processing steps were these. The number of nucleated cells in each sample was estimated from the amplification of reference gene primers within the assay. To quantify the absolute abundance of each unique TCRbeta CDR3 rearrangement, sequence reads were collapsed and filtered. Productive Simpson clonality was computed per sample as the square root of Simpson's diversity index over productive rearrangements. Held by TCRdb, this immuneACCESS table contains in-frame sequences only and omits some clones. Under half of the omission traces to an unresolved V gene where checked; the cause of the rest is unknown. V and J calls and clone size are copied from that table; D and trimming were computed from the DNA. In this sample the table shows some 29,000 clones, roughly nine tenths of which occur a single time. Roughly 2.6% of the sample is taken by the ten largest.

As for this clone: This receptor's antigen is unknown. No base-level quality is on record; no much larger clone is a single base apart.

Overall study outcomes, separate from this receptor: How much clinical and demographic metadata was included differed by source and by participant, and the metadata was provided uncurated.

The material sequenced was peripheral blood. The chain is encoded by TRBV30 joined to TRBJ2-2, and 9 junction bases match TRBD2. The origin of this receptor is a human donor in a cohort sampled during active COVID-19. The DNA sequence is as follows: TGTGCCTGGAGAGCGGGGGGCTTGAACACCGGGGAGCTGTTTTTT. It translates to CAWRAGGLNTGELFF. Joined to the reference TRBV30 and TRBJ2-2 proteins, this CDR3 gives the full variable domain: SQTIHQWPATLVQPVGSPLSLECTVEGTSNPNLYWYRQAAGRGLQLLFYSVGIGQISSEVPQNLSASRPQDRQFILSSKKLLLSDSGFYLCAWRAGGLNTGELFFGEGSRLTVL.